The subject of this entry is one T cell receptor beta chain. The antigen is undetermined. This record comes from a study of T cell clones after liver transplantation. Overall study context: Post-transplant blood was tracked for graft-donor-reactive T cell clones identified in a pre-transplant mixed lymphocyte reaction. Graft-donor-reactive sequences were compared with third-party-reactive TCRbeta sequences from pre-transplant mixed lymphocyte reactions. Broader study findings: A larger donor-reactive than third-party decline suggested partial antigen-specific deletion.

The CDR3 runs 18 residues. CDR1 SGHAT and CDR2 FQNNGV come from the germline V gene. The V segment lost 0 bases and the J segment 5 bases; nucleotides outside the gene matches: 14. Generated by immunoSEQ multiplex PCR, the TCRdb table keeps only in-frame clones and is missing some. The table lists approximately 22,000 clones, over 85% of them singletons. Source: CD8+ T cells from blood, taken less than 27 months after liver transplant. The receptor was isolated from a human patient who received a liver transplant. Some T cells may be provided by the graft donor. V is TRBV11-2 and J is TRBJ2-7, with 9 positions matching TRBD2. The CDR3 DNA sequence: TGTGCCAGCAGCTTAGATCAAGTCCTAGCGGGATTTGATAACGAGCAGTACTTC. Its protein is CASSLDQVLAGFDNEQYF.